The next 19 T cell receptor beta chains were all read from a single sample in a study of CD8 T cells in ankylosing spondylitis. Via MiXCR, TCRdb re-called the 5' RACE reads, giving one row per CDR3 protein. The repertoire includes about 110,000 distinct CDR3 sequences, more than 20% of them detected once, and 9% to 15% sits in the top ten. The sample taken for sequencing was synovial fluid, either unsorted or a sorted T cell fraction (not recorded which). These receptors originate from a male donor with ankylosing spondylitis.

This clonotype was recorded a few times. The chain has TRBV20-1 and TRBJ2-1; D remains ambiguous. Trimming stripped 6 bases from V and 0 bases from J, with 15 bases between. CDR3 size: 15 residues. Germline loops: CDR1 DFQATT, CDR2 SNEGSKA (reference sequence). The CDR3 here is CSAPQQENSYNEQFF. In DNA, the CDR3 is TGCAGTGCCCCACAGCAGGAGAACTCCTACAATGAGCAGTTCTTC.

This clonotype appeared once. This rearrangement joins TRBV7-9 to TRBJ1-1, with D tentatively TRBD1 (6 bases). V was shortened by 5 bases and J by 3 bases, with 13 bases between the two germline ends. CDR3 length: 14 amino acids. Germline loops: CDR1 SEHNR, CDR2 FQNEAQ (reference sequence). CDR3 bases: TGTGCCAGCAGCCAACAGGGCCCGTACACTGAAGCTTTCTTT. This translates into CASSQQGPYTEAFF.

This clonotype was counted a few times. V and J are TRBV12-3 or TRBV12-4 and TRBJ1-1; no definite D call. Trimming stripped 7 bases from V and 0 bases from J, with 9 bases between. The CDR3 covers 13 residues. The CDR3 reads CASNSEMNTEAFF. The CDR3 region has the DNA TGTGCCAGCAATTCGGAGATGAACACTGAAGCTTTCTTT.

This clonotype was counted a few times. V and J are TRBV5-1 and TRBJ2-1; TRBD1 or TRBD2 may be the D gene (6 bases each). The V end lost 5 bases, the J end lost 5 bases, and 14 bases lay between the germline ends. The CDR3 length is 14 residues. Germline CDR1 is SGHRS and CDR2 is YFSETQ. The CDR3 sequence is CASRPGDSNNEQFF. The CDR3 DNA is TGCGCCAGCAGGCCAGGGGACTCTAACAATGAGCAGTTCTTC. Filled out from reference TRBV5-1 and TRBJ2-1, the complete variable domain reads KAGVTQTPRYLIKTRGQQVTLSCSPISGHRSVSWYQQTPGQGLQFLFEYFSETQRNKGNFPGRFSGRQFSNSRSEMNVSTLELGDSALYLCASRPGDSNNEQFFGPGTRLTVL.

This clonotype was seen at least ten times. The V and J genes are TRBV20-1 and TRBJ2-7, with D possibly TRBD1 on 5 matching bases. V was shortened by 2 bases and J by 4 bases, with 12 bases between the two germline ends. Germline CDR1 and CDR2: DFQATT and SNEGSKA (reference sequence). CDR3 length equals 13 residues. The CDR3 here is CSARQGLGYEQYF. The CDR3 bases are TGCAGTGCTAGACAGGGTTTAGGGTACGAGCAGTACTTC.

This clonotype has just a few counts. CDR3 protein: CASSSDPGLLEQFF. The CDR3 coding sequence is TGTGCCAGCAGCTCCGACCCGGGACTCCTTGAGCAGTTCTTC. The chain employs TRBV11-1 and TRBJ2-1; D possibly corresponds to TRBD2 (6 bases). V was shortened by 4 bases and J by 9 bases, with 16 bases between the two germline ends. This CDR3 spans 14 amino acids. Germline CDR1 reads SGHAT; CDR2 reads FQDESV (reference sequence).

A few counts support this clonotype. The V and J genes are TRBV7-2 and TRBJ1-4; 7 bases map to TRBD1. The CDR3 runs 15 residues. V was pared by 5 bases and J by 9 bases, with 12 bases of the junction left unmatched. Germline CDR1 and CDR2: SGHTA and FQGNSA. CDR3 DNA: TGTGCCAGCAGCACCCGGGACAGCTCGATGAAAAAACTGTTTTTT. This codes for CASSTRDSSMKKLFF.

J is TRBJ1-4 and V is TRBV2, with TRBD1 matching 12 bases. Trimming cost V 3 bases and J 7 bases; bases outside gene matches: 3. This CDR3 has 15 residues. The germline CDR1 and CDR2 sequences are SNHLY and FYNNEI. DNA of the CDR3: TGTGCCAGCAGTGACCGGGACAGGGGGCGTGAAAAACTGTTTTTT. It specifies CASSDRDRGREKLFF.

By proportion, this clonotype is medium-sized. The CDR3 here is CASSSGTGGAEQFF. The DNA for the CDR3 is TGTGCCAGCAGTTCTGGGACAGGGGGCGCCGAGCAGTTCTTC. The chain couples TRBV12-3 or TRBV12-4 to TRBJ2-1; 12 bases line up with TRBD1. The CDR3 loop spans 14 amino acids. Germline trimming cut 4 bases from V and 10 bases from J; bases unmatched to any gene: 5.

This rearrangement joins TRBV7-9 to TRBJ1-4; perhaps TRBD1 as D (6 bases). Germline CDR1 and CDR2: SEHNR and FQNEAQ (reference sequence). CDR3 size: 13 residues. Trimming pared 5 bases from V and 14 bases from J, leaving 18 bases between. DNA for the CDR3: TGTGCCAGCAGCCCGGACAGCTCCATTGGGCTGTTTTTT. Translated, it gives CASSPDSSIGLFF.

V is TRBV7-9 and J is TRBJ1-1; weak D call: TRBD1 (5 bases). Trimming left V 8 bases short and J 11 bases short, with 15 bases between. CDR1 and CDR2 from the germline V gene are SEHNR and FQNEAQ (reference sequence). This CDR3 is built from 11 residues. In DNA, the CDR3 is TGTGCCAGCGGGACGGGTCCGGCGGCTTTCTTT. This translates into CASGTGPAAFF.

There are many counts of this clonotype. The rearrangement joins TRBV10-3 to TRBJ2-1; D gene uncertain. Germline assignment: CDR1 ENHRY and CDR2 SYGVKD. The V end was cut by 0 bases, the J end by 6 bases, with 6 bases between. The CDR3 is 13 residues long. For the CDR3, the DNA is TGTGCCATCAGTGAGTCGGAGCCCAATGAGCAGTTCTTC. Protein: CAISESEPNEQFF.

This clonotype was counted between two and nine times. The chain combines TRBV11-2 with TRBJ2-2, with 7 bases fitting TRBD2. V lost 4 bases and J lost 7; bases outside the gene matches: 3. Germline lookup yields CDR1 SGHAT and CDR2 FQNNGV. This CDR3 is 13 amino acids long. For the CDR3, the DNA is TGTGCCAGCAGCTCGCCGGGGGGCGGGGAGCTGTTTTTT. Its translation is CASSSPGGGELFF. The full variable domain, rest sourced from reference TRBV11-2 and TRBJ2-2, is EAGVAQSPRYKIIEKRQSVAFWCNPISGHATLYWYQQILGQGPKLLIQFQNNGVVDDSQLPKDRFSAERLKGVDSTLKIQPAKLEDSAVYLCASSSPGGGELFFGEGSRLTVL.

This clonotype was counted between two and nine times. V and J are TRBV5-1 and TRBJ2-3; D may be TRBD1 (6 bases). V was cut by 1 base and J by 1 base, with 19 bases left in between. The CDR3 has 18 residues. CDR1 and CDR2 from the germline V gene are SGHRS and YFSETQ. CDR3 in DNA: TGCGCCAGCAGCTTGCTACAGGGCGCAGCGATGGGCACAGATACGCAGTATTTT. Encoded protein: CASSLLQGAAMGTDTQYF.

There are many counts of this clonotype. The CDR3 here is CASSLGPGAGELFF. DNA of the CDR3: TGTGCCAGCAGCTTAGGCCCCGGGGCCGGGGAGCTGTTTTTT. The chain has TRBV7-9 and TRBJ2-2; TRBD2 is a possible D gene (5 bases). Trimming stripped 1 base from V and 6 bases from J, with 9 bases between. Germline V gene lookup returns CDR1 SEHNR and CDR2 FQNEAQ (reference sequence). This CDR3 spans 14 amino acids.

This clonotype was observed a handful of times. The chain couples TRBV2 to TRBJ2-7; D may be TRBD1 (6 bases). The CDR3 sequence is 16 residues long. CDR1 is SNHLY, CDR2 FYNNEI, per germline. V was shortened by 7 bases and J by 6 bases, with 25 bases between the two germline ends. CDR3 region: CASKPGPTGPRGEQYF. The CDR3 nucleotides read TGTGCCAGCAAGCCAGGACCGACAGGTCCCAGGGGCGAGCAGTACTTC.

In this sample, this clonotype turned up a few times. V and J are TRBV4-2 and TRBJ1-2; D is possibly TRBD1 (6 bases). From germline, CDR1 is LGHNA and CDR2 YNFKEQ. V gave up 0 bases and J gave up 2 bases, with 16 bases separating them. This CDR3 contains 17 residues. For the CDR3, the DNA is TGTGCCAGCAGCCAAGATACCCACAGGGCGGAAAACTATGGCTACACCTTC. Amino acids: CASSQDTHRAENYGYTF.

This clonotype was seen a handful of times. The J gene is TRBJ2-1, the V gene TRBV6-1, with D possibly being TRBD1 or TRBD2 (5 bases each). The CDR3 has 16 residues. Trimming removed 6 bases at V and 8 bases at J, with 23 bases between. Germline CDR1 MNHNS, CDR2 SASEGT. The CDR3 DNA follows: TGTGCCAGCAGGCACAGTTCCGGGACCGCTGGCCATGAGCAGTTCTTC. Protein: CASRHSSGTAGHEQFF.

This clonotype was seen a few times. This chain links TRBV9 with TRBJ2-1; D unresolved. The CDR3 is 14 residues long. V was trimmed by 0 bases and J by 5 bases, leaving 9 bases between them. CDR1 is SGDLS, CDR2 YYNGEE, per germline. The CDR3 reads CASSVVAGNNEQFF. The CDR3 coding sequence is TGTGCCAGCAGCGTAGTGGCCGGTAACAATGAGCAGTTCTTC.